The 26 T cell receptor beta chains in this list originate from one sample, sequenced in a study of blood T cell repertoires in COVID-19 (dated by TCRdb to the early 2020s). The method behind the library was the immunoSEQ multiplex PCR assay. Drawn from immuneACCESS, this table holds only the in-frame rearrangements with V and J called that TCRdb kept. Clones are partly lost; checked studies trace under half to an unresolved V gene and leave the rest unexplained. Within this sample are about 160,000 clones, with over 70% of them counted one time only. The ten largest make up roughly 3.4% of the sample. Specimen: PBMCs or T cells enriched from blood (not recorded which). Receptor source: a woman aged 55-70 years who had recovered from COVID-19.

This clone has just one count. V usage is TRBV6-5 and J usage is TRBJ2-7, with 9 nucleotides matching TRBD1. J lost 4 bases, V lost 6 bases, and 4 bases had no gene match. Germline assignment: CDR1 MNHEY and CDR2 SVGAGI. CDR3 size: 13 residues. The CDR3 here is CASRWDREYEQYF. Written as DNA, the CDR3 is TGTGCCAGCAGATGGGACAGGGAATACGAGCAGTACTTC.

This clone has a handful of counts. This sequence joins TRBV5-4 and TRBJ2-6; TRBD1 might be the D (6 bases). The germline gives CDR1 SGHNT, CDR2 YYREEE (reference sequence). This CDR3 has 17 residues. V gave up 3 bases and J gave up 0 bases, with 13 bases separating them. Here the CDR3 DNA reads TGTGCCAGCAGCTCCGGACAGCCGATCTCTGGGGCCAACGTCCTGACTTTC. Translating it yields CASSSGQPISGANVLTF. Full variable domain (rest looked up from reference TRBV5-4 and TRBJ2-6): ETGVTQSPTHLIKTRGQQVTLRCSSQSGHNTVSWYQQALGQGPQFIFQYYREEENGRGNFPPRFSGLQFPNYSSELNVNALELDDSALYLCASSSGQPISGANVLTFGAGSRLTVL.

This chain uses TRBV7-3 with TRBJ2-1; TRBD2 aligns across 8 bases. The CDR3 loop spans 14 amino acids. The junction had 4 bases not matched to a gene; V was cut back by 5 bases and J by 4 bases. The germline CDR1 and CDR2 sequences are SGHTA and FQGTGA. The CDR3 here is CASSPAGGYNEQFF. The CDR3 region has the DNA TGTGCCAGCAGCCCCGCGGGGGGATACAATGAGCAGTTCTTC.

The chain recombines TRBV7-2 with TRBJ2-2, with TRBD2 identical over 10 bases. V lost 2 bases, J lost 6 bases, and 6 bases stayed unmatched. The CDR3 contains 16 residues. The germline gives CDR1 SGHTA, CDR2 FQGNSA. The DNA of the CDR3 is TGTGCCAGCAGCTTATGGGCTAGCGGGGGAGCCGGGGAGCTGTTTTTT. Its translation is CASSLWASGGAGELFF.

V gene TRBV2 combines with J gene TRBJ1-6; 7 bases fit TRBD1. Unmatched junction bases numbered 3, after V lost 7 bases and J lost 6 bases. The CDR3 runs 13 residues. CDR1 is SNHLY and CDR2 is FYNNEI in the germline V gene. CDR3 residues: CASTGTVNSPLHF. As DNA, the CDR3 is TGTGCCAGCACCGGGACAGTTAATTCACCCCTCCACTTT.

This clone appeared once. The chain employs TRBV12-3 or TRBV12-4 and TRBJ2-3; no clear D gene. V lost 4 bases, J lost 3 bases, and 5 bases lay in between. The CDR3 contains 12 residues. The CDR3 DNA sequence: TGTGCCAGCAGTTCCCTAACAGATACGCAGTATTTT. Residues: CASSSLTDTQYF.

The V gene is TRBV2, the J gene TRBJ1-2, with D hard to call. CDR3 length: 13 amino acids. Per the germline V gene, CDR1 is SNHLY and CDR2 is FYNNEI. The V gene lost 8 bases and the J gene lost 9 bases, with 19 bases spanning the gap. The CDR3 sequence is CASYRAGDNRYTF. CDR3 sequence (DNA): TGTGCCAGCTATAGAGCGGGAGACAATCGCTACACCTTC. Looking up the rest from reference TRBV2 and TRBJ1-2 gives the full variable domain: EPEVTQTPSHQVTQMGQEVILRCVPISNHLYFYWYRQILGQKVEFLVSFYNNEISEKSEIFDDQFSVERPDGSNFTLKIRSTKLEDSAMYFCASYRAGDNRYTFGSGTRLTVV.

The rearrangement links TRBV29-1 to TRBJ1-5; 7 bases fit TRBD1. Germline V lookup: CDR1 SQVTM, CDR2 ANQGSEA. V lost 6 bases and J lost 0; bases outside the gene matches: 5. This CDR3 has 14 amino acids. The CDR3 region has the DNA TGCAGCGTGGGGACAGCCAGTAGCAATCAGCCCCAGCATTTT. As protein: CSVGTASSNQPQHF.

This clone was recorded once. The chain recombines TRBV19 with TRBJ2-2, with TRBD2 matching 12 bases. V lost 7 bases to trimming and J lost 4 bases; unmatched junction nucleotides: 7. This CDR3 region has 16 residues. Germline CDR1 LNHDA, CDR2 SQIVND (reference sequence). Here the CDR3 reads CASTPLAGGSTGELFF. The CDR3 nucleotides are TGTGCCAGTACTCCCCTAGCGGGGGGGAGCACCGGGGAGCTGTTTTTT.

There are a few counts of this clone. V and J are TRBV19 and TRBJ1-4; 7 positions match TRBD1. Unmatched junction bases numbered 6, after V lost 6 bases and J lost 2 bases. The length of the CDR3 is 15 residues. The germline CDR1 and CDR2 sequences are LNHDA and SQIVND (reference sequence). CDR3 sequence (DNA): TGTGCCAGTAGCGAGGGGGCCGCGACTAATGAAAAACTGTTTTTT. It codes for CASSEGAATNEKLFF.

This clone was found many times. The sample holds other DNA sequences that translate to the same CDR3. J is TRBJ1-3 and V is TRBV14; 8 nucleotides align to TRBD1. CDR3 size: 14 residues. V lost 4 bases, J lost 4 bases, and 3 bases stayed unmatched. Germline-derived CDR1 and CDR2 are SGHDN and FVKESK. CDR3 amino acids: CASSRTGTGNTIYF. The CDR3 nucleotides read TGTGCCAGCAGCCGGACAGGGACGGGAAACACCATATATTTT. Full variable domain (rest looked up from reference TRBV14 and TRBJ1-3): EAGVTQFPSHSVIEKGQTVTLRCDPISGHDNLYWYRRVMGKEIKFLLHFVKESKQDESGMPNNRFLAERTGGTYSTLKVQPAELEDSGVYFCASSRTGTGNTIYFGEGSWLTVV.

This clone was picked up one time. The sample carries other DNA sequences with the same CDR3. The rearrangement uses TRBV18 and TRBJ2-5; weak D call: TRBD2 (6 bases). From germline, CDR1 is KGHSH and CDR2 LQKENI. There are 13 residues in the CDR3. Between the trimmed V and J ends, which lost 3 bases and 3 bases, there was a span of 8 bases. Here the CDR3 reads CASSPGLKETQYF. CDR3 coding DNA: TGTGCCAGCTCACCGGGACTGAAAGAGACCCAGTACTTC.

The chain recombines TRBV2 with TRBJ1-5; D unresolved. Deletions cut 5 bases from V and 0 bases from J, with 8 bases between. This CDR3 contains 14 residues. The V gene's germline CDR1 is SNHLY and CDR2 FYNNEI. In DNA, the CDR3 is TGTGCCAGCAGTCCGAGCAATAGCAATCAGCCCCAGCATTTT. Translated: CASSPSNSNQPQHF.

The rearrangement joins TRBV10-2 to TRBJ2-2; no reliable D call. CDR1 and CDR2 from the germline V gene are WSHSY and SAAADI. This CDR3 is 18 amino acids long. V was trimmed by 0 bases and J by 0 bases, leaving 14 bases between them. The CDR3 is CASSESPALKSNTGELFF. CDR3 DNA: TGCGCCAGCAGTGAGTCGCCAGCGTTGAAATCGAACACCGGGGAGCTGTTTTTT.

Written as DNA, the CDR3 is TGCGCCAGCAGCTCCAGGACTAGCGGGGGGGCCGCCTACAATGAGCAGTTCTTC. Encoded protein: CASSSRTSGGAAYNEQFF. The gene calls are TRBV5-1 and TRBJ2-1, with TRBD2 identical over 15 bases. Per germline, CDR1 SGHRS and CDR2 YFSETQ. V shed 3 bases and J 2 bases; nucleotides not matched to a gene: 6. The length of the CDR3 is 18 residues.

This sequence joins TRBV2 and TRBJ2-4; 8 bases match TRBD2. Trimming at V came to 4 bases and at J to 2 bases, leaving 10 bases not matched to a gene. The CDR3 contains 17 residues. The V gene's germline CDR1 is SNHLY and CDR2 FYNNEI. Written as DNA, the CDR3 is TGTGCCAGCAGTGCCACGGGGGGGGCTCTGACCAAAAACATTCAGTACTTC. It specifies CASSATGGALTKNIQYF. Full variable domain (outside the CDR3, taken from reference TRBV2 and TRBJ2-4): EPEVTQTPSHQVTQMGQEVILRCVPISNHLYFYWYRQILGQKVEFLVSFYNNEISEKSEIFDDQFSVERPDGSNFTLKIRSTKLEDSAMYFCASSATGGALTKNIQYFGAGTRLSVL.

The J gene is TRBJ1-2, the V gene TRBV6-5, with 10 bases that match TRBD1. After removal of 4 bases from V and 4 bases from J, the junction contained 9 bases not matched to a gene. CDR3 length equals 16 residues. Germline values: CDR1 MNHEY, CDR2 SVGAGI. CDR3 region: CASSSRQGAQSYGYTF. In DNA, the CDR3 is TGTGCCAGCAGTTCCCGACAGGGGGCGCAGAGCTATGGCTACACCTTC.

The chain links TRBV19 to TRBJ2-1, with 7 bases identical to TRBD1. J was trimmed by 8 bases and V by 5 bases; bases with no gene match: 9. This CDR3 is built from 14 residues. Germline-derived CDR1 and CDR2 are LNHDA and SQIVND (reference sequence). CDR3 nucleotide sequence: TGTGCCAGTAGTCGGAATGACAGGGTCTATGAGCAGTTCTTC. Translated, it gives CASSRNDRVYEQFF.

The chain joins TRBV13 to TRBJ2-3; D not certain. Germline V gene lookup returns CDR1 PRHDT and CDR2 FYEKMQ (reference sequence). Deletions cut 11 bases from V and 0 bases from J, with 12 bases between. The CDR3 covers 13 residues. The CDR3 protein is CAHKAESTDTQYF. CDR3 in DNA: TGTGCCCACAAGGCGGAGAGCACAGATACGCAGTATTTT.

J is TRBJ2-3 and V is TRBV9, with 9 bases matching TRBD2. The CDR3 contains 15 residues. In germline, CDR1 is SGDLS, CDR2 YYNGEE. Unmatched junction bases numbered 5, after V lost 2 bases and J lost 4 bases. This CDR3 reads CASSVRGGAPDTQYF. The CDR3 DNA follows: TGTGCCAGCAGCGTCCGCGGGGGGGCGCCAGATACGCAGTATTTT.

The rearrangement joins TRBV9 to TRBJ2-7, with TRBD2 matching over 8 bases. The CDR3 totals 14 residues. The J segment lost 3 bases and the V segment lost 4 bases, leaving 6 bases of the junction unmatched. From germline, CDR1 is SGDLS and CDR2 YYNGEE. The CDR3 sequence is CASSPGLGYYEQYF. In DNA, the CDR3 is TGTGCCAGCAGCCCGGGACTAGGATACTACGAGCAGTACTTC.

The chain combines TRBV4-2 with TRBJ2-2; 11 positions match TRBD2. V lost 0 bases, J lost 1 base, and 7 bases stayed unmatched. The germline V gene has CDR1 LGHNA and CDR2 YNFKEQ. This CDR3 has 19 amino acids. As DNA, the CDR3 is TGTGCCAGCAGCCAAGATCCCGCTGGACTAGCGGGGAACACCGGGGAGCTGTTTTTT. Protein: CASSQDPAGLAGNTGELFF.

This chain joins TRBV19 and TRBJ2-7; the D gene is possibly TRBD1 (6 bases). This CDR3 comprises 16 residues. With 1 base removed from V and 2 bases from J, the gap between germline ends came to 15 bases. CDR1 is LNHDA and CDR2 is SQIVND in the germline V gene (reference sequence). This chain's CDR3 is CASSIVETGATYEQYF. The CDR3 region has the DNA TGTGCCAGTAGTATAGTGGAGACAGGAGCTACCTACGAGCAGTACTTC.

This chain connects TRBV7-9 to TRBJ1-5; D possibly corresponds to TRBD1 (5 bases). The CDR3 is 14 amino acids. V was shortened by 5 bases and J by 3 bases, with 11 bases between the two germline ends. Per the germline V gene, CDR1 is SEHNR and CDR2 is FQNEAQ (reference sequence). The DNA of the CDR3 is TGTGCCAGCAGCCCACGGGGACTCAATCAGCCCCAGCATTTT. This gives the protein CASSPRGLNQPQHF.

The rearrangement uses TRBV20-1 and TRBJ2-1; D perhaps matches TRBD2 (6 bases). The length of the CDR3 is 11 residues. The V end lost 4 bases, the J end lost 8 bases, and 9 bases lay between the germline ends. CDR1 DFQATT and CDR2 SNEGSKA come from the germline V gene (reference sequence). CDR3 DNA: TGCAGTGCTATGGAGGGCGATGAGCAGTTCTTC. Translation: CSAMEGDEQFF.

This clone was recorded only once. This sequence joins TRBV13 and TRBJ1-6; D ambiguous. Germline values: CDR1 PRHDT, CDR2 FYEKMQ (reference sequence). The V end was cut by 5 bases, the J end by 6 bases, with 5 bases between. The CDR3 consists of 12 residues. DNA for the CDR3: TGTGCCAGCAGCATTCGTAATTCACCCCTCCACTTT. Protein product: CASSIRNSPLHF.